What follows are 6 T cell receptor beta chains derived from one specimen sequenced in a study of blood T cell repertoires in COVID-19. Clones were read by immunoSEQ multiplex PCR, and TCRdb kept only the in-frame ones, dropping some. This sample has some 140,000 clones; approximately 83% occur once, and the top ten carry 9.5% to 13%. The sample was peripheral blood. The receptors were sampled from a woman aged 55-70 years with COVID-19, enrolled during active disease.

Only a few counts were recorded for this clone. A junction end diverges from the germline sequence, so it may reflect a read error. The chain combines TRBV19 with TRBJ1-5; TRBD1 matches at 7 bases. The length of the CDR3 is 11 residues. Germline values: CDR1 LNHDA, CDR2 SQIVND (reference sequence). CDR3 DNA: TGTGCCAGTAGTGTTGACAGGGTTTTTTTCTTT. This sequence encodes CASSVDRVFFF.

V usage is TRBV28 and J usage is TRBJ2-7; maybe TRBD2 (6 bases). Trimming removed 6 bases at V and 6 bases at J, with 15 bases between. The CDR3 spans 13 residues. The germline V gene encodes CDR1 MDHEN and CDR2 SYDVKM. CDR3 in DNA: TGTGCCAGCAGCCCCGGGGGACCTGTCGAGCAGTACTTC. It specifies CASSPGGPVEQYF.

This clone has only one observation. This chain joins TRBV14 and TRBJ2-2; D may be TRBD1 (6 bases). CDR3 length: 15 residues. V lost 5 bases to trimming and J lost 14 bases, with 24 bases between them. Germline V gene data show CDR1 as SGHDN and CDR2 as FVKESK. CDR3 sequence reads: CASSRGRTDPLRLFF. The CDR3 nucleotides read TGTGCCAGCAGCAGGGGAAGGACAGATCCCCTTCGCCTGTTTTTT.

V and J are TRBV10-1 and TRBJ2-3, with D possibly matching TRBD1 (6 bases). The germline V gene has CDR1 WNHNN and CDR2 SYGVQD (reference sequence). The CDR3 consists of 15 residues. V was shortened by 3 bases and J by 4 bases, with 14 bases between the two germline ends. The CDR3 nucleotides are TGCGCCAGCAGTGAAACGCTACAGGGAGCAGATACGCAGTATTTT. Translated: CASSETLQGADTQYF.

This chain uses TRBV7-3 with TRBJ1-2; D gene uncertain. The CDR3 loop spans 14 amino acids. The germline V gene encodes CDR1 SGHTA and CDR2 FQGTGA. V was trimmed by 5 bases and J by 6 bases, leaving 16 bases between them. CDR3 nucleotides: TGTGCCAGCAGCCCGGGCCCCGGGGAACATGGCTACACCTTC. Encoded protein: CASSPGPGEHGYTF.

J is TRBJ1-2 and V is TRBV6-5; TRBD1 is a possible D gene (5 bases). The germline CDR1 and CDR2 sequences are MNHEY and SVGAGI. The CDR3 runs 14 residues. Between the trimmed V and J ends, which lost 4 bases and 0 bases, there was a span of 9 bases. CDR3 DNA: TGTGCCAGCAGTTCTCAGGGTACTAACTATGGCTACACCTTC. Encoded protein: CASSSQGTNYGYTF.